The clone carrying this T cell receptor (beta chain) was recorded a few times. The antigen is unknown. Expressed TCRB transcripts got sequenced, as all isolated RNA was reverse transcribed. Average reads for naive, central memory and regulatory T cell samples were about 3.57 million. Data came from immunoSEQ multiplex PCR; TCRdb stores just in-frame clones and leaves some out. The sample records 400,000 or so clones, 9.5% to 10% being singletons. These data originate in a study of beta chain features in type 1 diabetes. Study-wide context: Healthy donors resembled patients in age, gender and cell yields.

Findings and caveats of the study: There was a moderate but significant shortening of TCRB CDR3s in all four CD4+ subsets of Type 1 diabetes patients. In type 1 diabetes patients, VDJ junctions had fewer insertions; deletions at these junctions were more frequent. Comparison showed that naive, central memory and Treg TCRB repertoires appeared more similar among patients than among healthy donors.

The specimen sequenced was central memory CD4+ T cells from blood. The receptor was isolated from a man younger than 40 with type 1 diabetes.

The CDR3 coding sequence is TGTGCCAGCAGCCGACAGGGGGACACCGGGGAGCTGTTTTTT. It translates to CASSRQGDTGELFF. J is TRBJ2-2 and V is TRBV7-2, with 9 bases aligning to TRBD1. Germline V gene sequence: CDR1 SGHTA, CDR2 FQGNSA. This CDR3 is 14 amino acids long. V lost 5 bases to trimming and J lost 3 bases; unmatched junction nucleotides: 1.